What follows are 10 T cell receptor beta chains derived from one specimen sequenced in a study of blood T cell repertoires in COVID-19. Clones were sequenced by immunoSEQ multiplex PCR, and TCRdb holds only the in-frame ones, with some missing. The table lists approximately 250,000 clones, 88% of them singletons. Sequenced material: peripheral blood. These receptors came from a woman between 70 and 85 years old with COVID-19, enrolled during active disease.

V usage is TRBV18 and J usage is TRBJ1-4; TRBD1 agrees at 8 bases. This CDR3 is built from 14 residues. J was trimmed by 8 bases and V by 6 bases; bases with no gene match: 8. Per the germline V gene, CDR1 is KGHSH and CDR2 is LQKENI. Here the CDR3 reads CASSPAGGWEKLFF. The CDR3 coding sequence is TGTGCCAGCTCCCCTGCAGGGGGCTGGGAAAAACTGTTTTTT.

V and J are TRBV11-2 and TRBJ1-1, with D unclear. The CDR3 extends over 14 amino acids. Germline CDR1 and CDR2: SGHAT and FQNNGV. Trimming cost V 0 bases and J 2 bases, with 7 bases left between them. CDR3 amino acids: CASSLDPINTEAFF. DNA of the CDR3: TGTGCCAGCAGCTTAGACCCCATTAACACTGAAGCTTTCTTT.

The CDR3 spells CASSPETYNEQFF. The CDR3, as DNA: TGTGCCAGCTCACCAGAAACTTACAATGAGCAGTTCTTC. The J gene is TRBJ2-1, the V gene TRBV18; D not certain. CDR1 KGHSH and CDR2 LQKENI come from the germline V gene. Trimming pared 2 bases from V and 4 bases from J, leaving 6 bases between. The CDR3 contains 13 residues. The variable domain in full, completed from reference TRBV18 and TRBJ2-1, reads NAGVMQNPRHLVRRRGQEARLRCSPMKGHSHVYWYRQLPEEGLKFMVYLQKENIIDESGMPKERFSAEFPKEGPSILRIQQVVRGDSAAYFCASSPETYNEQFFGPGTRLTVL.

The V and J genes are TRBV29-1 and TRBJ1-3, with D uncertain. Germline V gene lookup returns CDR1 SQVTM and CDR2 ANQGSEA. The germline V and J ends were trimmed by 2 bases and 1 base, with 6 bases remaining between them. CDR3 size: 13 residues. DNA of the CDR3: TGCAGCGTTGAACGCGGGTCTGGAAACACCATATATTTT. Translated, it gives CSVERGSGNTIYF.

The rearrangement links TRBV4-2 to TRBJ2-5; 13 positions match TRBD2. The J segment lost 5 bases and the V segment lost 1 base, leaving 13 bases of the junction unmatched. The germline V gene encodes CDR1 LGHNA and CDR2 YNFKEQ. The CDR3 is 19 amino acids. The CDR3 DNA reads TGTGCCAGCAGCCAAGGTTTTACAGGACTAGCGGGAGTCAAGGAGACCCAGTACTTC. Translation gives CASSQGFTGLAGVKETQYF.

This clone was detected once. This CDR3 reads CASSSTLGGRAPDTQYF. In DNA, the CDR3 is TGTGCCAGTAGTTCCACCCTTGGCGGGAGGGCCCCAGATACGCAGTATTTT. V and J are TRBV19 and TRBJ2-3, with 9 positions matching TRBD2. The CDR3 has 17 amino acids. Germline V gene sequence: CDR1 LNHDA, CDR2 SQIVND (reference sequence). V shed 5 bases, J shed 4 bases, and the junction held 13 bases outside the gene matches.

J is TRBJ2-7 and V is TRBV28; D possibly corresponds to TRBD1 (5 bases). The CDR3 spans 14 residues. The germline V gene encodes CDR1 MDHEN and CDR2 SYDVKM. V shed 5 bases and J shed 3 bases, with 14 bases lying between them. The CDR3 loop reads CASSLSPGHYEQYF. CDR3 DNA sequence: TGTGCCAGCAGTCTCTCCCCCGGACACTACGAGCAGTACTTC.

The gene calls are TRBV7-2 and TRBJ2-7; D may be TRBD2 (6 bases). The CDR3 covers 13 residues. V lost 7 bases, J lost 4 bases, and 14 bases lay in between. Germline V gene data show CDR1 as SGHTA and CDR2 as FQGNSA. The CDR3 is CASTPGVGYEQYF. CDR3 DNA: TGTGCCAGCACGCCGGGAGTCGGGTACGAGCAGTACTTC.

This sequence joins TRBV5-1 and TRBJ2-7, with D hard to call. The V end was cut by 2 bases, the J end by 0 bases, with 6 bases between. The CDR3 has 13 residues. Germline V lookup: CDR1 SGHRS, CDR2 YFSETQ. CDR3 DNA: TGCGCCAGCAGCTTCCTCCCCTCCTACGAGCAGTACTTC. Residues: CASSFLPSYEQYF.

The chain has TRBV27 and TRBJ1-6; D is unresolved. CDR1 and CDR2 from the germline V gene are MNHEY and SMNVEV (reference sequence). V was clipped by 7 bases and J by 7 bases, with 17 bases between them. The CDR3 is made up of 15 amino acids. The CDR3 region is CASKSREVYNSPLHF. CDR3 nucleotide sequence: TGTGCCAGCAAATCCCGGGAGGTTTACAATTCACCCCTCCACTTT.